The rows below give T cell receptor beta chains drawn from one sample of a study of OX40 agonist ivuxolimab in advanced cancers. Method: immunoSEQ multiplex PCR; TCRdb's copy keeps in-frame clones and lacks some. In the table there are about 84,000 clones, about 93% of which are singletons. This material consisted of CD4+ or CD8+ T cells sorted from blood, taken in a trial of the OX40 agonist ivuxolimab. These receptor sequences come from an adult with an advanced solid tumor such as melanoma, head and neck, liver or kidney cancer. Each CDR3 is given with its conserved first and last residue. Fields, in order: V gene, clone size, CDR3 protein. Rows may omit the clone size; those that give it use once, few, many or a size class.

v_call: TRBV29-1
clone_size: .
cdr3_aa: CSGAVVSESYNEQFF

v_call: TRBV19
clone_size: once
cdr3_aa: CASSTPRTSAPSDTQYF

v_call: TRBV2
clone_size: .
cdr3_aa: CASSRGPATNEKLFF

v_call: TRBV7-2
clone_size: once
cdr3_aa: CASSLGASAHQQYF

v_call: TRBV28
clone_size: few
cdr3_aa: CASSLGGHQPQHF

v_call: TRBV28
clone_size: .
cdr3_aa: CASSLLEYNEQFF

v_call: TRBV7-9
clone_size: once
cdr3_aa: CASSLFHEQYF

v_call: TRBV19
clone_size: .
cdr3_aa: CASSIGQGPFNYGYTF

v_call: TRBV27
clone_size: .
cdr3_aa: CASSLSQTGFTEAFF

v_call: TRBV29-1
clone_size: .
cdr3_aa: CSVVGAGDEQYF

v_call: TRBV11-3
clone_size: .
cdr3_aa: CASSLKKGRESTGELFF

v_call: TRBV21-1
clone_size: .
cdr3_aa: CASSKVRRCPKEVNEQFF

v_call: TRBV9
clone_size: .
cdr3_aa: CASSVGGTPEGQETQYF

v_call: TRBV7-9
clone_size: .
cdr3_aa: CASSPAVGGESTDTQYF

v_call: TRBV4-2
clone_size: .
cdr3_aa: CASSQEPSGSYEQYF

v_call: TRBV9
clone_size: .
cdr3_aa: CASSVDGRAAYNEQFF

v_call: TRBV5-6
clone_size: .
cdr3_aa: CASSFPRQHEKLFF

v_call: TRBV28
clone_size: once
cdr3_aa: CATVGGPRADTQYF

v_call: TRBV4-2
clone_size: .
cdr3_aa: CASSQEQGNNYGYTF

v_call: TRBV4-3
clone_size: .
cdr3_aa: CASSLGQSPKYEQYF

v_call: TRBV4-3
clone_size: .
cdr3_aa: CASSRSPGASHEQFF

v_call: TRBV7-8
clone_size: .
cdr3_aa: CASSPAGGNQPQHF

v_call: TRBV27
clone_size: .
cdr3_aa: CASSGLLRGPGANVLTF

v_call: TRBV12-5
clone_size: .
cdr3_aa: CASGATGGSNYGYTF

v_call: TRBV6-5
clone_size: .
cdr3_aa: CATGSHSNQPQHF

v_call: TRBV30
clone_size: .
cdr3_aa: CAWSVRNSVSYEQYF

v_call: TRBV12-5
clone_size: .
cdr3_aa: CASGSDLLGSSGNTIYF

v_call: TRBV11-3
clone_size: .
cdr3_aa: CASSLPPTSVQETQYF